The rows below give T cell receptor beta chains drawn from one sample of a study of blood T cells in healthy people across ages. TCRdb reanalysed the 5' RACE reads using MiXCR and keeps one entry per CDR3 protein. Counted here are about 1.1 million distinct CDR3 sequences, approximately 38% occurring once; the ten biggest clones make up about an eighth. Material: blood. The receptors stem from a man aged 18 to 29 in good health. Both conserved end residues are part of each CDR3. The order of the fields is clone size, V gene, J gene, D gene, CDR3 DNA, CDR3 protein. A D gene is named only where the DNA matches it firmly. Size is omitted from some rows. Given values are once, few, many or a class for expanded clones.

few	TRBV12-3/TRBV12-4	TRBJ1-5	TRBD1	TGTGCCAGCAGTCCGACAGGGGCTAGGAGCAATCAGCCCCGGCATTTT	CASSPTGARSNQPRHF
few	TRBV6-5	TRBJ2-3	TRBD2	TGTGCCAGCAGTTACCCACCCGGGACTAGCGGGGGCCACACAGATACGCAGTATTTT	CASSYPPGTSGGHTDTQYF
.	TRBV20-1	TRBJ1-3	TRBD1	TGCAGTGCTAGAGGCTCGACAGGGAATGGAAACACCATATATTTT	CSARGSTGNGNTIYF
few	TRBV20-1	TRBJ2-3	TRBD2	TGCAGTGCTAGAGAGATTGCGGGGGGTACAGATACGCAGTATTTT	CSAREIAGGTDTQYF
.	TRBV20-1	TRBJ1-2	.	TGCAGTGCTAGAGATCTTAAAGGGGCGGAGAACTATGGCTACACCTTC	CSARDLKGAENYGYTF
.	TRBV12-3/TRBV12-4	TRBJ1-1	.	TGTGCCAGCAGGCCCGGGACAAATGAAGCTTTCTTT	CASRPGTNEAFF
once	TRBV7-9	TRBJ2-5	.	TGTGCCAGCAGCCCCCGGACAGATCAAGAGACCCAGTACTTC	CASSPRTDQETQYF
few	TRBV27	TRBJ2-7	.	TGTGCCAGCGACTACGAGCAGTACTTC	CASDYEQYF
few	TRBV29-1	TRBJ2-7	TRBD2	TGCAGCGTTGAAGATCAGTCTAGCGGGGCCCCTTACGAGCAGTACTTC	CSVEDQSSGAPYEQYF
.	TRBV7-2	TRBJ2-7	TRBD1	TGTGCCAGCAGCTTAGGACAGGGATTCTACAATGAGCAGTACTTC	CASSLGQGFYNEQYF
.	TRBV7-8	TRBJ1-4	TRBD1	TGTGCCAGCAGCTTCTCGGCCAAGACAGGGGCAAATGAAAAACTGTTTTTT	CASSFSAKTGANEKLFF
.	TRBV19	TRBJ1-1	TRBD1	TGTGCCGCCCGAAGCGCAGGGGGGATGAACACTGAAGCTTTCTTT	CAARSAGGMNTEAFF
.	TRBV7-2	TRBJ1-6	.	TGTGCCAGCAGCTTACGGGGGGCTGAGAATTCACCCCTCCACTTT	CASSLRGAENSPLHF
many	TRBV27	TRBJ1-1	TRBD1	TGTGCCAGCAGCCGACAGGGGAACACTGAAGCTTTCTTT	CASSRQGNTEAFF
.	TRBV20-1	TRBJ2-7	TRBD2	TGCAGTGCTAGAGAATCCGGGGGGGCACCCGAGCAGTACTTC	CSARESGGAPEQYF
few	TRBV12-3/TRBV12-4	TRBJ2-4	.	TGTGCCAGCAGCCTTCACGGGCCTGGGGGCATTCAGTACTTC	CASSLHGPGGIQYF
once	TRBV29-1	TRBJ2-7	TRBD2	TGCAGCGTTGAAGAACGGACTAGCCCCTTCGAGCAGTACTTC	CSVEERTSPFEQYF
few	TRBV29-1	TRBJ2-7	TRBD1	TGCAGCGTTCGAACAGGGGAAAGGTCCTACGAGCAGTACTTC	CSVRTGERSYEQYF
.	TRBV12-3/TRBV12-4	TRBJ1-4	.	TGTGCCAGCAGTTTAGGCCCCAAGGCAGGGCTCAATGAAAAACTGTTTTTT	CASSLGPKAGLNEKLFF
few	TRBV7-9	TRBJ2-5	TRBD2	TGTGCCAGCAGCCAACTAGCGGTCCAAGAGACCCAGTACTTC	CASSQLAVQETQYF
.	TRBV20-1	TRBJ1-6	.	TGCAGTGGTGGGGGGGCAAATAATTCACCCCTCCACTTT	CSGGGANNSPLHF
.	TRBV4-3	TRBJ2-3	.	TGCGCCAGCAGCCAAGATTACGGGGTGTTTGGCACAGATACGCAGTATTTT	CASSQDYGVFGTDTQYF
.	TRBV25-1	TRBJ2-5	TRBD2	TGTGCCAGCAGTGAGGGACTAGCCTTGATAGAGACCCAGTACTTC	CASSEGLALIETQYF
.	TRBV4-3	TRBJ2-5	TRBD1	TGCGCCAGCAGCCAAGAGCGACAGGGAGTGGAGACCCAGTACTTC	CASSQERQGVETQYF
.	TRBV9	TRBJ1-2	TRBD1	TGTGCCGGCAGCGTCAGTGGGGACAGGCTCGGGGGCTACACCTTC	CAGSVSGDRLGGYTF
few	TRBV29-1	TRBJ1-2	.	.	CSVGGGTF
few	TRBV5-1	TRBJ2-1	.	TGCGCCAGCAGCAAGGACAAACTATACAATGAGCAGTTCTTC	CASSKDKLYNEQFF
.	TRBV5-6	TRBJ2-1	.	TGTGCCAGCAGCTTGGAGGGACGGCTCTCCTACAATGAGCAGTTCTTC	CASSLEGRLSYNEQFF
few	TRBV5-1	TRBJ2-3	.	TGCGCCAGCAGCTTGGGCGGTAGTGGGGACACAGATACGCAGTATTTT	CASSLGGSGDTDTQYF
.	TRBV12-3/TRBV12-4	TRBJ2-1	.	TGTGCCAGCAGTTCCGGGTGGGGGAACTACAATGAGCAGTTCTTC	CASSSGWGNYNEQFF
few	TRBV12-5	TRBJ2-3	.	TGTGCTAGTGGTATAGACACAGATACGCAGTATTTT	CASGIDTDTQYF
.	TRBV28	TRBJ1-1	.	TGTGCCAGCAGAACCCGCCTGCTAACAGGTGAAGCTTTCTTT	CASRTRLLTGEAFF
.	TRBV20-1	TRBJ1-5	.	TGCAGTGCAACACAGGCTGTTAGCAATCAGCCCCAGCATTTT	CSATQAVSNQPQHF
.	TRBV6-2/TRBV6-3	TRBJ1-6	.	TGTGCCAGCAGTTTCCGGGACAAGAATTCACCCCTCCACTTT	CASSFRDKNSPLHF
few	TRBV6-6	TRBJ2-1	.	TGTGCCAGCAGTTACAGGTCAGGGGCAACGGGCAATGAGCAGTTCTTC	CASSYRSGATGNEQFF
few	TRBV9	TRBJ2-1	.	TGTGCCAGCAGCGTAGGCGGAGGGTTGGACAATGAGCAGTTCTTC	CASSVGGGLDNEQFF
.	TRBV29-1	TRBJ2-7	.	TGCAGCGTTGATGGTCTTATCCGAGGCGAGCAGTACTTC	CSVDGLIRGEQYF
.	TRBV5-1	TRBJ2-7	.	TGCGCCAGCAGCTTGGTAGGTGGGGTGACCTACAATGAGCAGTACTTC	CASSLVGGVTYNEQYF
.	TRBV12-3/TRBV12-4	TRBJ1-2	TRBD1	TGTGCCAGCAGACTGGAGACAGGGCCTAACTATGGCTACACCTTC	CASRLETGPNYGYTF
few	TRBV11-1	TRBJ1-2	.	TGTGCCAGCAGCTTATCGGTCGTTGGCTATGGCTACACCTTC	CASSLSVVGYGYTF
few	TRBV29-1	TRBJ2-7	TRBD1	TGCAGCGTTGAAGGGAAGACAGGGGGGACATACAATGAGCAGTACTTC	CSVEGKTGGTYNEQYF
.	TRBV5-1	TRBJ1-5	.	TGCGCCAGCAGCTTACAGCCAGATCAGCCCCAGCATTTT	CASSLQPDQPQHF
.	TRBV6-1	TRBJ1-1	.	TGTGCCAGCAGTCGGCTCTTGAACACTGAAGCTTTCTTT	CASSRLLNTEAFF
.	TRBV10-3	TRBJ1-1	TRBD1	TGTGCCATCAGTGAGACAGGGACAGGGAACACTGAAGCTTTCTTT	CAISETGTGNTEAFF
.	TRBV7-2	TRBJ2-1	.	TGTGCCAGCAGCTTAGACGTGACTAGGAGAAATGAGCAGTTCTTC	CASSLDVTRRNEQFF
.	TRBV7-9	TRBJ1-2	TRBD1	TGTGCCAGCAGCGCACCGGGACAGGTTGTGAATGGCTACACCTTC	CASSAPGQVVNGYTF
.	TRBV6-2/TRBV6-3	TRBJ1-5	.	TGTGCCAGCGATGACCATAGACGGGAGGATCAGCCCCAGCATTTT	CASDDHRREDQPQHF
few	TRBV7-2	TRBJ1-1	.	TGTGCCAGCAGCCGACCCCCTCGGGGGATCACTGAAGCTTTCTTT	CASSRPPRGITEAFF
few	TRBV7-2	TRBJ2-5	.	TGTGCCAGCAGCTTAGGTCATAAAGAGACCCAGTACTTC	CASSLGHKETQYF
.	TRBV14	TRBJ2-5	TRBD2	TGTGCCAGCAGCCACCCTGGGGGGGTTCAAGAGACCCAGTACTTC	CASSHPGGVQETQYF
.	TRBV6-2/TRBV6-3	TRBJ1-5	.	TGTGCCAGCAGTTACTCGAGGGACCCTGTCCCCAATCAGCCCCGGCATTTT	CASSYSRDPVPNQPRHF
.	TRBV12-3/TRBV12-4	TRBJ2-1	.	TGTGCCAGCAGTTTAGCGGGACGGACAGCTACAATGGAGCAGTTCTTC	CASSLAGRTATMEQFF
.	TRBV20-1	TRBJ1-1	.	TGCAGTGCTGTCGGGGTCTTAGGTTTGGCTGAAGCTTTCTTT	CSAVGVLGLAEAFF
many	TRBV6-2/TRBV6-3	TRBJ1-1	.	TGTGCCAGCAGTTTTCGACAGAACACTGAAGCTTTCTTT	CASSFRQNTEAFF
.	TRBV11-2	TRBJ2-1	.	TGTGCCAGCAGCGGGGGTCCAAACAATGAGCAGTTCTTC	CASSGGPNNEQFF
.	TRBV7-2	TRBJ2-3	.	TGTGCCAGCAGCTTACGTTCCAGGGATGGTGACACGCAGTATTTT	CASSLRSRDGDTQYF
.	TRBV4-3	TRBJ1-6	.	TGCGCCAGCAGCCAAGATCGGTTACGGAATAATTCACCCCTCCACTTT	CASSQDRLRNNSPLHF
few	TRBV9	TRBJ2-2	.	TGTGCCAGCAGCGCCAGCGACAGATACACCGGGGAGCTGTTTTTT	CASSASDRYTGELFF
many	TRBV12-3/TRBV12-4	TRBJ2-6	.	TGTGCCAGCAGCAACCGGGCCAACGTCCTGACTTTC	CASSNRANVLTF
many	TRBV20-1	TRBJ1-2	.	TGCAGTGCTAGGCCGCGGGGGCCACCCTATGGCTACACCTTC	CSARPRGPPYGYTF